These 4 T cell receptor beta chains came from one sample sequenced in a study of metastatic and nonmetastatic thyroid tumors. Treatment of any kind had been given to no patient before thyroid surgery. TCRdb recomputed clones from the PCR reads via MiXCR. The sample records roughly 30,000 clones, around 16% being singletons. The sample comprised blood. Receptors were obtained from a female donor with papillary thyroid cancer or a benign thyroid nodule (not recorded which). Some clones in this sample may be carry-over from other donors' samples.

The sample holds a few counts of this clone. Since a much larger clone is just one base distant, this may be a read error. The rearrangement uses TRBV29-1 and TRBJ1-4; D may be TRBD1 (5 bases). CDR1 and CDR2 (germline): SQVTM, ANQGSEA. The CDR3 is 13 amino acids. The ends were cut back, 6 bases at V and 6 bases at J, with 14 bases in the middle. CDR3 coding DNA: TGCAGCGTGGTAGGGGCGTCTTATGAAAAACTGTTTTTT. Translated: CSVVGASYEKLFF.

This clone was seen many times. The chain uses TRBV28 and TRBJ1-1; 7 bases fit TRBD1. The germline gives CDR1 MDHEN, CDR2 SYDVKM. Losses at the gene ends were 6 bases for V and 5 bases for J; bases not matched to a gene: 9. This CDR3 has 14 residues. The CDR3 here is CASRSNRGRTEAFF. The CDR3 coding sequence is TGTGCCAGCAGATCAAACAGGGGAAGGACTGAAGCTTTCTTT.

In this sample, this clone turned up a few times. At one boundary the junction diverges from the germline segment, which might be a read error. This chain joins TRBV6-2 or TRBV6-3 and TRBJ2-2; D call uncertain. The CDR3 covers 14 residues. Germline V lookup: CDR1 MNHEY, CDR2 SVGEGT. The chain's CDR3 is CASSRTESTWELFF. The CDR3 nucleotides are TGTGCCAGCAGTCGGACGGAGAGCACCTGGGAGCTGTTTTTT.

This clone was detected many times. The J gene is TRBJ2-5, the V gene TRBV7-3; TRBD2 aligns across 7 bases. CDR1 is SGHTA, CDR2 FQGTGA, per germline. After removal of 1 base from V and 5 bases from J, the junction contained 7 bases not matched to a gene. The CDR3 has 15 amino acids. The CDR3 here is CASSLIGGRGETQYF. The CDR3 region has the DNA TGTGCCAGCAGCTTAATCGGCGGGAGAGGGGAGACCCAGTACTTC. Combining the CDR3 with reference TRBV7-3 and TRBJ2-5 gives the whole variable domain GAGVSQTPSNKVTEKGKYVELRCDPISGHTALYWYRQSLGQGPEFLIYFQGTGAADDSGLPNDRFFAVRPEGSVSTLKIQRTERGDSAVYLCASSLIGGRGETQYFGPGTRLLVL.